The 3 T cell receptor beta chains given below trace back to one sample, sequenced in a study of T cells in Graves' hyperthyroidism and ophthalmopathy. Using RNA transcripts as the source, TCR beta CDR3 regions were amplified. The study used the HTBI primer set for a first-round RT-PCR of the TCR CDR3. Each CDR3 protein gets one entry after TCRdb re-called the multiplex PCR reads with MiXCR. In the table there are about 480,000 distinct CDR3 sequences, less than 25% of which are singletons. Sequencing used blood. The receptors shown here come from a woman in her seventies with Graves' ophthalmopathy.

V is TRBV2 and J is TRBJ1-3; 9 nucleotides line up with TRBD1. The junction had 7 bases not matched to a gene; V was cut back by 6 bases and J by 4 bases. Germline CDR1 SNHLY, CDR2 FYNNEI. The CDR3 extends over 15 amino acids. The CDR3 here is CASRTGTGQGNTIYF. DNA of the CDR3: TGTGCCAGCAGAACCGGGACAGGGCAAGGAAACACCATATATTTT. Using reference TRBV2 and TRBJ1-3 for the parts outside the CDR3, the full variable domain is EPEVTQTPSHQVTQMGQEVILRCVPISNHLYFYWYRQILGQKVEFLVSFYNNEISEKSEIFDDQFSVERPDGSNFTLKIRSTKLEDSAMYFCASRTGTGQGNTIYFGEGSWLTVV.

The rearrangement links TRBV6-1 to TRBJ2-2; 7 nucleotides line up with TRBD1. The V gene's germline CDR1 is MNHNS and CDR2 SASEGT. Trimming took 7 bases from V and 5 from J; bases not matched to a gene: 4. The CDR3 spans 13 residues. The CDR3: CASTRGRTGELFF. In DNA, the CDR3 is TGTGCCAGCACCAGGGGGAGAACCGGGGAGCTGTTTTTT.

The rearrangement uses TRBV7-2 and TRBJ2-7; TRBD2 is a possible D gene (5 bases). The CDR3 contains 18 residues. Germline CDR1 SGHTA, CDR2 FQGNSA. With 0 bases removed from V and 0 bases from J, the gap between germline ends came to 18 bases. This CDR3 is CASSLALSGGSISYEQYF. CDR3 DNA sequence: TGTGCCAGCAGCTTAGCCCTCAGCGGCGGCTCAATCTCCTACGAGCAGTACTTC. Based on the CDR3 plus reference TRBV7-2 and TRBJ2-7, the full variable domain is GAGVSQSPSNKVTEKGKDVELRCDPISGHTALYWYRQSLGQGLEFLIYFQGNSAPDKSGLPSDRFSAERTGGSVSTLTIQRTQQEDSAVYLCASSLALSGGSISYEQYFGPGTRLTVT.